These 14 T cell receptor beta chains share one sample of origin, sequenced in a study of early T cells in non-severe SARS-CoV-2 infection. TCRdb processed the 5' RACE reads anew with MiXCR; each CDR3 protein has one entry. The sample has more than 35,000 distinct CDR3 sequences, 3% to 4.5% seen once. Sequenced sample: whole blood. The origin of the receptors is an adult who was a healthcare worker with PCR-confirmed SARS-CoV-2 infection or an uninfected control (not recorded which).

V usage is TRBV28 and J usage is TRBJ2-7; 11 bases map to TRBD2. The CDR3 contains 16 residues. V gave up 3 bases and J gave up 3 bases; unmatched junction bases: 7. Looked up from germline, CDR1 is MDHEN and CDR2 is SYDVKM. CDR3 loop: CASSFPLAGAHYEQYF. In DNA, the CDR3 is TGTGCCAGCAGTTTTCCACTAGCGGGAGCTCACTACGAGCAGTACTTC.

This clonotype was seen repeatedly, ten times or more. The gene calls are TRBV9 and TRBJ1-6, with a weak D call TRBD1 (6 bases). With 3 bases removed from V and 6 bases from J, the gap between germline ends came to 13 bases. Germline V gene lookup returns CDR1 SGDLS and CDR2 YYNGEE. The CDR3 consists of 15 residues. The CDR3 DNA reads TGTGCCAGCAGCGCAGTGGACAGCCCTAATTCACCCCTCCACTTT. Protein sequence: CASSAVDSPNSPLHF.

This clonotype came up a few times. No DNA is shown, since the ends of the CDR3 on it are uncertain; the CDR3 is the one TCRdb lists. This chain links TRBV28 with TRBJ2-7; the table's D call, TRBD1, has no DNA check behind it. The CDR3 sequence runs 13 residues, both termini included. Germline assignment: CDR1 MDHEN and CDR2 SYDVKM. This CDR3 reads CASSFGTGSRTYF.

Ten or more counts support this clonotype. In nucleotides, the CDR3 is TGCAGTGCTAGAGGGACTACTGTCTACGAGCAGTACTTC. Its protein is CSARGTTVYEQYF. The chain recombines TRBV20-1 with TRBJ2-7; D might be TRBD2 (6 bases). Germline CDR1 and CDR2: DFQATT and SNEGSKA (reference sequence). With 1 base removed from V and 3 bases from J, the gap between germline ends came to 10 bases. This CDR3 has 13 amino acids.

The V and J genes are TRBV18 and TRBJ2-7; D gene unclear. Trimming stripped 3 bases from V and 1 base from J, with 10 bases between. The CDR3 runs to 14 residues. Germline CDR1 and CDR2: KGHSH and LQKENI. CDR3 sequence: CASSPELGSYEQYV. CDR3 DNA: TGTGCCAGCTCACCGGAGCTGGGGTCCTACGAGCAGTACGTC.

By share, this clonotype counts as medium-sized. The chain couples TRBV6-2 or TRBV6-3 to TRBJ2-1; 9 nucleotides agree with TRBD2. Germline-derived CDR1 and CDR2 are MNHEY and SVGEGT. Unmatched junction bases numbered 4, after V lost 0 bases and J lost 7 bases. The CDR3 is made up of 15 amino acids. Written as DNA, the CDR3 is TGTGCCAGCAGTTACTCGGGACTAGCTACAAATGAGCAGTTCTTC. It codes for CASSYSGLATNEQFF.

The chain joins TRBV7-6 to TRBJ2-1; TRBD1 might be the D (6 bases). This CDR3 has 14 amino acids. CDR1 is SGHVS, CDR2 FNYEAQ, per germline. V gave up 5 bases and J gave up 6 bases, with 14 bases separating them. The CDR3 protein is CASSTGYSGNEQFF. CDR3 nucleotides: TGTGCCAGCAGCACAGGGTATTCGGGCAATGAGCAGTTCTTC.

By frequency in the sample, this clonotype is medium-sized. The chain links TRBV27 to TRBJ2-2; D might be TRBD2 (7 bases). This CDR3 has 18 amino acids. Germline lookup yields CDR1 MNHEY and CDR2 SMNVEV (reference sequence). The V gene lost 2 bases and the J gene lost 0 bases, with 16 bases spanning the gap. CDR3 coding DNA: TGTGCCAGCAGTTTACGGGGAGGGGGATACGCGAACACCGGGGAGCTGTTTTTT. Translating gives CASSLRGGGYANTGELFF.

This clonotype was counted many times. The chain combines TRBV28 with TRBJ1-3; maybe TRBD1 (5 bases). The V end was cut by 3 bases, the J end by 4 bases, with 10 bases between. This CDR3 spans 14 amino acids. Germline CDR1 MDHEN, CDR2 SYDVKM. The CDR3 loop reads CASSFPGNGNTIYF. The DNA of the CDR3 is TGTGCCAGCAGTTTCCCAGGGAACGGAAACACCATATATTTT. The full variable domain, completed using reference TRBV28 and TRBJ1-3, is DVKVTQSSRYLVKRTGEKVFLECVQDMDHENMFWYRQDPGLGLRLIYFSYDVKMKEKGDIPEGYSVSREKKERFSLILESASTNQTSMYLCASSFPGNGNTIYFGEGSWLTVV.

This clonotype was recorded many times. The chain recombines TRBV28 with TRBJ2-1; the match to TRBD2 covers 9 bases. V lost 2 bases to trimming and J lost 8 bases; unmatched junction nucleotides: 4. Germline-derived CDR1 and CDR2 are MDHEN and SYDVKM. The CDR3 is made up of 14 amino acids. CDR3 protein: CASSLGGRGYEQFF. CDR3 sequence (DNA): TGTGCCAGCAGTTTAGGCGGGAGGGGGTATGAGCAGTTCTTC. The full variable domain, with the rest looked up from reference TRBV28 and TRBJ2-1, is DVKVTQSSRYLVKRTGEKVFLECVQDMDHENMFWYRQDPGLGLRLIYFSYDVKMKEKGDIPEGYSVSREKKERFSLILESASTNQTSMYLCASSLGGRGYEQFFGPGTRLTVL.

This clonotype occurred many times. The chain employs TRBV9 and TRBJ2-2; TRBD1 is a possible D gene (6 bases). With 0 bases removed from V and 8 bases from J, the gap between germline ends came to 11 bases. CDR3 length equals 14 residues. Germline assignment: CDR1 SGDLS and CDR2 YYNGEE. The CDR3 nucleotides are TGTGCCAGCAGCGTAGACAGGGAGTTTGGGGAGCTGTTTTTT. Its translation is CASSVDREFGELFF.

This clonotype was recorded at least ten times. The CDR3 sequence: CASSYGTSNTEAFF. Here the CDR3 DNA reads TGTGCCAGCAGTTACGGGACATCGAACACTGAAGCTTTCTTT. This chain uses TRBV6-5 with TRBJ1-1; D is possibly TRBD1 (6 bases). The CDR3 loop spans 14 amino acids. Trimming cost V 2 bases and J 1 base, with 8 bases left between them. Germline V gene sequence: CDR1 MNHEY, CDR2 SVGAGI.

In this sample, this clonotype turned up many times. The chain couples TRBV19 to TRBJ2-1; 11 nucleotides align to TRBD2. This CDR3 is built from 15 residues. Germline-derived CDR1 and CDR2 are LNHDA and SQIVND (reference sequence). Losses at the gene ends were 4 bases for V and 7 bases for J; bases not matched to a gene: 6. The CDR3, as DNA: TGTGCCAGTAGTACCGGGACTAGCGGTTGGAATGAGCAGTTCTTC. It codes for CASSTGTSGWNEQFF. Complete variable domain (other parts from reference TRBV19 and TRBJ2-1): DGGITQSPKYLFRKEGQNVTLSCEQNLNHDAMYWYRQDPGQGLRLIYYSQIVNDFQKGDIAEGYSVSREKKESFPLTVTSAQKNPTAFYLCASSTGTSGWNEQFFGPGTRLTVL.

This clonotype was seen many times. The genes are TRBV5-5 and TRBJ1-6, with D unclear. This CDR3 has 14 amino acids. Trimming took 0 bases from V and 8 from J, leaving 9 bases between them. The germline V gene has CDR1 SGHKS and CDR2 YYEKEE (reference sequence). The CDR3 region has the DNA TGTGCCAGCAGCTTGGCTGGCGGAGATTCACCCCTCCACTTT. It specifies CASSLAGGDSPLHF. The full variable domain, with the rest looked up from reference TRBV5-5 and TRBJ1-6, is DAGVTQSPTHLIKTRGQQVTLRCSPISGHKSVSWYQQVLGQGPQFIFQYYEKEERGRGNFPDRFSARQFPNYSSELNVNALLLGDSALYLCASSLAGGDSPLHFGNGTRLTVT.